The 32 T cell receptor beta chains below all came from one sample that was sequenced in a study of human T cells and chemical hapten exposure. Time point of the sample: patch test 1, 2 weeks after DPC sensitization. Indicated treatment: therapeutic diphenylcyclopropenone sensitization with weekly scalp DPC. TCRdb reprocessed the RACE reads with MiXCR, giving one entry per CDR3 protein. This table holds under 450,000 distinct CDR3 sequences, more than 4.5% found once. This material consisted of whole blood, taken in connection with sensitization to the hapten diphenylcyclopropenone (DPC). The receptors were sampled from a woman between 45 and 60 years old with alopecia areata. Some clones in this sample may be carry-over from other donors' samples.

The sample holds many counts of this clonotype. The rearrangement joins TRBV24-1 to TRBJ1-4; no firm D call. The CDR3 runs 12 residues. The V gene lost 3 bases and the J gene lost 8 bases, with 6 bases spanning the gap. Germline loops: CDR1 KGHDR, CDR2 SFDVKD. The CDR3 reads CATSDVNEKLFF. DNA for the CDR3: TGTGCCACCAGTGATGTGAACGAAAAACTGTTTTTT.

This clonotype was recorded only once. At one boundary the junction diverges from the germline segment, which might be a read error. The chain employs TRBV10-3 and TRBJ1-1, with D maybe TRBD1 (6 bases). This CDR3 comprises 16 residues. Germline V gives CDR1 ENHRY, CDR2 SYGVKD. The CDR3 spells CDISGAPQGLNTEAFF. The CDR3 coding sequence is TGTGACATCAGTGGGGCGCCACAGGGCTTGAACACTGAAGCTTTCTTT.

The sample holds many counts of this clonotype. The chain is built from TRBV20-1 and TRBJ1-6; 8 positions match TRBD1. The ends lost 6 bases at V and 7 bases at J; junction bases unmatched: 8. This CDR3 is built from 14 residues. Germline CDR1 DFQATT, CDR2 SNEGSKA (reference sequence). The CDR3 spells CSAPVQGANSPLHF. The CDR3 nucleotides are TGCAGTGCCCCCGTGCAGGGGGCCAATTCACCCCTCCACTTT.

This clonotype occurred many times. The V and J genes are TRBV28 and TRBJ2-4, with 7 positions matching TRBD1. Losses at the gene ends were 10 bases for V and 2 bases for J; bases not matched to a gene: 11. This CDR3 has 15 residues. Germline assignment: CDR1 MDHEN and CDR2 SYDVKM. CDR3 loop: CAIRQGDRTKNIQYF. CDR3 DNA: TGTGCCATCCGACAGGGAGATAGAACCAAAAACATTCAGTACTTC. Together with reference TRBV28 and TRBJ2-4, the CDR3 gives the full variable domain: DVKVTQSSRYLVKRTGEKVFLECVQDMDHENMFWYRQDPGLGLRLIYFSYDVKMKEKGDIPEGYSVSREKKERFSLILESASTNQTSMYLCAIRQGDRTKNIQYFGAGTRLSVL.

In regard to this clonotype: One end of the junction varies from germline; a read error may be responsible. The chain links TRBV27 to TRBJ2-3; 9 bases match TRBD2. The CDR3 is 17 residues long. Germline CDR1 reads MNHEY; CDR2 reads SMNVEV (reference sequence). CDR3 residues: CSSRLAGGSAPPDTQYF. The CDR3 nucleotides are TGTTCCAGCAGGTTGGCGGGAGGGTCCGCCCCCCCAGATACGCAGTATTTT.

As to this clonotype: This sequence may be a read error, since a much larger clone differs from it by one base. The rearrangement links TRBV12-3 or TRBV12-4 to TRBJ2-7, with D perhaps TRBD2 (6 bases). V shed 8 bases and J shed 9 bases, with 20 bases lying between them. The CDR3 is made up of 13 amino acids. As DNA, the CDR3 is TGTGCCAGCTCGTCCGGGAGTCTGAACGTGCAGTACTTC. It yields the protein CASSSGSLNVQYF.

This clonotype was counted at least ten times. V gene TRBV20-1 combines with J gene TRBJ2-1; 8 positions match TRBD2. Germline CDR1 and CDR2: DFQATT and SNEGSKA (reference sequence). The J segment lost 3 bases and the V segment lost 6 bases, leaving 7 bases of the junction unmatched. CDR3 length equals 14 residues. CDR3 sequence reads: CSAGGGRNYNEQFF. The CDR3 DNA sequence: TGCAGTGCGGGCGGGGGGCGTAACTACAATGAGCAGTTCTTC.

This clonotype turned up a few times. The CDR3 spells CASSPQRTTTGELFF. The CDR3 nucleotides are TGTGCCAGCTCACCACAGAGGACTACCACCGGGGAGCTGTTTTTT. The rearrangement links TRBV18 to TRBJ2-2; perhaps TRBD2 as D (6 bases). V was cut by 1 base and J by 4 bases, with 10 bases left in between. The CDR3 extends over 15 amino acids. The germline gives CDR1 KGHSH, CDR2 LQKENI.

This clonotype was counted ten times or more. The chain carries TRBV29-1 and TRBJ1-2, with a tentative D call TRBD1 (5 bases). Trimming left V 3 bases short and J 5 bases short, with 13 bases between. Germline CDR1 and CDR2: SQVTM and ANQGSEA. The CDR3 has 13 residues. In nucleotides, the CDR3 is TGCAGCGTTGACGAGGGGAAGGGGTATGGCTACACCTTC. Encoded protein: CSVDEGKGYGYTF. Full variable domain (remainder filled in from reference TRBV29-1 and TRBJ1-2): SAVISQKPSRDICQRGTSLTIQCQVDSQVTMMFWYRQQPGQSLTLIATANQGSEATYESGFVIDKFPISRPNLTFSTLTVSNMSPEDSSIYLCSVDEGKGYGYTFGSGTRLTVV.

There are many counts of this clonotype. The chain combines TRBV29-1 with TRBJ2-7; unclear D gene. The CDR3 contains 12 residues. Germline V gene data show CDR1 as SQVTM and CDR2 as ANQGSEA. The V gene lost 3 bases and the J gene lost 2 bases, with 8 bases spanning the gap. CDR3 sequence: CSVEGTTYEQYF. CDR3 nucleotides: TGCAGCGTTGAGGGCACTACCTACGAGCAGTACTTC.

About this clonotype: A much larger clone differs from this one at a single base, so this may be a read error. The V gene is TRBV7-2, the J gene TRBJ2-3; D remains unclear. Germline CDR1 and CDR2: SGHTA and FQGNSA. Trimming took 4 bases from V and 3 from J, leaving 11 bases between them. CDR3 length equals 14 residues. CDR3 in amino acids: CASSSSHTTDTQYF. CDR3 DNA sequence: TGTGCCAGCAGCTCCTCCCATACGACAGATACGCAGTATTTT.

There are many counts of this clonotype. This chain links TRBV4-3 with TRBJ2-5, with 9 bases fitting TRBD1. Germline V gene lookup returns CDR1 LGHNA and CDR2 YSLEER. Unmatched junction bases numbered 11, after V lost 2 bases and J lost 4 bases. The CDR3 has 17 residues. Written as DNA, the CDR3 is TGCGCCAGCAGCCAAAGGCTATGGGACAGGGTAGGAGAGACCCAGTACTTC. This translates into CASSQRLWDRVGETQYF.

The CDR3 DNA reads as TGTGCCATCACAGCTAGTCCGGGGGAGAGGTATGGCTACACCTTC. Translating gives CAITASPGERYGYTF. This sequence joins TRBV10-3 and TRBJ1-2; maybe TRBD1 (5 bases). Germline V lookup: CDR1 ENHRY, CDR2 SYGVKD. CDR3 length: 15 amino acids. The ends were cut back, 7 bases at V and 5 bases at J, with 20 bases in the middle.

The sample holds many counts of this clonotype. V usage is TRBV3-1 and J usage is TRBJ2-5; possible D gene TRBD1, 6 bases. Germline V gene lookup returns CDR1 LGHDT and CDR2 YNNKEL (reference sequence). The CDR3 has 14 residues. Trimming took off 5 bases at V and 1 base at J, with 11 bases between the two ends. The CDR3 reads CASSFGQLQETQYF. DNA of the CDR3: TGTGCCAGCAGCTTCGGACAGCTCCAAGAGACCCAGTACTTC.

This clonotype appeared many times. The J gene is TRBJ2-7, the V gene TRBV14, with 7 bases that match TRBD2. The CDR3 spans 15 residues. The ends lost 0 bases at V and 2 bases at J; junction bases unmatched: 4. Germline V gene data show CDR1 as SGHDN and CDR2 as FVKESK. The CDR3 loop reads CASSQELAAPYEQYF. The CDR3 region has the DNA TGTGCCAGCAGCCAAGAGCTAGCGGCCCCCTACGAGCAGTACTTC.

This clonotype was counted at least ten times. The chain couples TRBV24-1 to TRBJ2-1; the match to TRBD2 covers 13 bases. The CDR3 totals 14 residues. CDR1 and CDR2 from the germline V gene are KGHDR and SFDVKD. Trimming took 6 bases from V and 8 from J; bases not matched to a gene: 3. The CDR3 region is CATSLGLAGHEQFF. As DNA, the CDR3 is TGTGCCACCAGTCTGGGACTAGCGGGACATGAGCAGTTCTTC.

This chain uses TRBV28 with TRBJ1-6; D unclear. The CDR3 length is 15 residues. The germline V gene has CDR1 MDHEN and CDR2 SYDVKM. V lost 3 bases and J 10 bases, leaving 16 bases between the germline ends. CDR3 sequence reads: CASSLNSVTNSPLHF. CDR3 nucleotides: TGTGCCAGCAGTTTGAACTCCGTGACTAACTCACCCCTCCACTTT.

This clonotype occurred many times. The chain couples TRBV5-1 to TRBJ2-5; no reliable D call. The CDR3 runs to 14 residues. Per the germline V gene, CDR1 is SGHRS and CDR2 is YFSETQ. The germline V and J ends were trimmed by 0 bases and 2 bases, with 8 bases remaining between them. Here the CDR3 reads CASSLGAVQETQYF. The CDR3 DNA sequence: TGCGCCAGCAGCTTGGGGGCGGTTCAAGAGACCCAGTACTTC.

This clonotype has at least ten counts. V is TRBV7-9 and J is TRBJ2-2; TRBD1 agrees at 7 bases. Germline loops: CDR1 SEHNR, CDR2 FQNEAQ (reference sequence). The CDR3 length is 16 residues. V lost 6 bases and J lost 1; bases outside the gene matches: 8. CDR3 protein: CASREYRGWNTGELFF. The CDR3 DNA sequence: TGTGCCAGCAGAGAATACAGGGGCTGGAACACCGGGGAGCTGTTTTTT.

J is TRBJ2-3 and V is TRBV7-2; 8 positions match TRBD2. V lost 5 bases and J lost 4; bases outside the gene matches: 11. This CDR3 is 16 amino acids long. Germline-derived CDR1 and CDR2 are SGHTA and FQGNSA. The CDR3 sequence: CASSPQAGVGADTQYF. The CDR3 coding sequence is TGTGCCAGCAGCCCCCAAGCGGGAGTCGGCGCAGATACGCAGTATTTT. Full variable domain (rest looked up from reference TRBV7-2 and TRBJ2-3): GAGVSQSPSNKVTEKGKDVELRCDPISGHTALYWYRQSLGQGLEFLIYFQGNSAPDKSGLPSDRFSAERTGGSVSTLTIQRTQQEDSAVYLCASSPQAGVGADTQYFGPGTRLTVL.

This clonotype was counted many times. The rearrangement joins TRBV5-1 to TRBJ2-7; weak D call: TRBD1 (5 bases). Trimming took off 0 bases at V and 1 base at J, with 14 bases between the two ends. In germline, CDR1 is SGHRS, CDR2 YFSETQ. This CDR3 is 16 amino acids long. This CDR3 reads CASSLDQGPTSYEQYF. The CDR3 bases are TGCGCCAGCAGCTTGGATCAGGGCCCGACATCCTACGAGCAGTACTTC.

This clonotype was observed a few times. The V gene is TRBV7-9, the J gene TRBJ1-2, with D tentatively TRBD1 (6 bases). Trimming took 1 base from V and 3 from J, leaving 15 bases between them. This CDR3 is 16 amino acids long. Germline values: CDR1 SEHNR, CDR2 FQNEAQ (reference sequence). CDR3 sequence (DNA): TGTGCCAGCAGCTTAGTACTGGGCAGGGGCGACTATGGCTACACCTTC. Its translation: CASSLVLGRGDYGYTF. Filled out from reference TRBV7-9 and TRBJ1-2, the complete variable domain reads DTGVSQNPRHKITKRGQNVTFRCDPISEHNRLYWYRQTLGQGPEFLTYFQNEAQLEKSRLLSDRFSAERPKGSFSTLEIQRTEQGDSAMYLCASSLVLGRGDYGYTFGSGTRLTVV.

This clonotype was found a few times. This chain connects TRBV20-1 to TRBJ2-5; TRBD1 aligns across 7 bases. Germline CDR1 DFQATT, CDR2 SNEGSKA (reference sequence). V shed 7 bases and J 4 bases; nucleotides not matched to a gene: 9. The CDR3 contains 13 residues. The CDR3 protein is CSGLPTGVETQYF. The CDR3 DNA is TGCAGTGGGCTACCTACAGGGGTAGAGACCCAGTACTTC.

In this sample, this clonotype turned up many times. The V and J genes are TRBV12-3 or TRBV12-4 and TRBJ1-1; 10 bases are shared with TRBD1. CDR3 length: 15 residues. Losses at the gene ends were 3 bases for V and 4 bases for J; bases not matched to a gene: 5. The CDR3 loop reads CASSFPRTGGTEAFF. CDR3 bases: TGTGCCAGCAGTTTTCCCCGGACAGGGGGCACTGAAGCTTTCTTT.

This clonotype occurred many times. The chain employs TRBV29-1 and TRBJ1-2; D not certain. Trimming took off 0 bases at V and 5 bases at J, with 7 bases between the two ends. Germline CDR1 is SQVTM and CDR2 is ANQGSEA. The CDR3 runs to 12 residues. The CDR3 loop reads CSVEDMGYGYTF. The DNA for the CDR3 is TGCAGCGTTGAAGATATGGGGTATGGCTACACCTTC.

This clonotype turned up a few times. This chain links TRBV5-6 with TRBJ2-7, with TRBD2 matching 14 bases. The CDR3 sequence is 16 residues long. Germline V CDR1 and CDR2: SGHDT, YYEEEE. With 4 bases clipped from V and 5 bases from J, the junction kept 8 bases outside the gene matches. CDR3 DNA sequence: TGTGCCAGCAGCACAAGACCGGGACTAGCGGGAGACGAGCAGTACTTC. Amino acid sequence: CASSTRPGLAGDEQYF.

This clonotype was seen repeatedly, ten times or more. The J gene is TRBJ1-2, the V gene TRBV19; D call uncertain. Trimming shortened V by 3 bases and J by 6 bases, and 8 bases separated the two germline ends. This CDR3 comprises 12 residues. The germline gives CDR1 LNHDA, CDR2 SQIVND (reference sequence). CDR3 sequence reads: CASSMPPDGYTF. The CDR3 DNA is TGTGCCAGTAGTATGCCTCCGGATGGCTACACCTTC.

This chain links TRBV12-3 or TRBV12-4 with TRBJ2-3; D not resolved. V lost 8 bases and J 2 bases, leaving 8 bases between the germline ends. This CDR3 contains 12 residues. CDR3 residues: CASEGPTDTQYF. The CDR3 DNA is TGTGCCAGCGAAGGTCCCACAGATACGCAGTATTTT.

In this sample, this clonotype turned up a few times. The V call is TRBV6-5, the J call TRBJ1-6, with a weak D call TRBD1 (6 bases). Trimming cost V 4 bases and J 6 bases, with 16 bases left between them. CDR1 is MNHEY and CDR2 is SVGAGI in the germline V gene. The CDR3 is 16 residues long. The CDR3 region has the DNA TGTGCCAGCAGTTTAGGGGGGCGGGAATCTAATTCACCCCTCCACTTT. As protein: CASSLGGRESNSPLHF.

This chain's CDR3 is CASSLLGGRSPLHF. DNA of the CDR3: TGTGCCAGCAGCTTGTTAGGGGGCAGATCACCCCTCCACTTT. V is TRBV5-8 and J is TRBJ1-6, with 7 bases aligning to TRBD1. The CDR3 is 14 residues long. Germline V gives CDR1 SGHTS, CDR2 YDEGEE. V shed 1 base, J shed 10 bases, and the junction held 5 bases outside the gene matches.

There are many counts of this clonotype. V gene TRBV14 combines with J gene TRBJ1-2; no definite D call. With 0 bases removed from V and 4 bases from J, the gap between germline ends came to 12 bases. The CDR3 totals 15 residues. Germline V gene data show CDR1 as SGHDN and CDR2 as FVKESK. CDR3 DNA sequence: TGTGCCAGCAGCCAAGATCACGGCAGGTCCTATGGCTACACCTTC. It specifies CASSQDHGRSYGYTF. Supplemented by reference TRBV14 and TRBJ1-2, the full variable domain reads EAGVTQFPSHSVIEKGQTVTLRCDPISGHDNLYWYRRVMGKEIKFLLHFVKESKQDESGMPNNRFLAERTGGTYSTLKVQPAELEDSGVYFCASSQDHGRSYGYTFGSGTRLTVV.

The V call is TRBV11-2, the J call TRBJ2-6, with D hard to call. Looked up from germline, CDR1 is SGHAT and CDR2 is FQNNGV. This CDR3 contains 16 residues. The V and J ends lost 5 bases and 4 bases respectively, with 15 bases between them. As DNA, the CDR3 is TGTGCCAGCAGCCCGTCGCGGAGTTTCGGGGCCAACGTCCTGACTTTC. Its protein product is CASSPSRSFGANVLTF.